This TCR beta chain is from a study of blood T cell repertoires in COVID-19 (dated by TCRdb to about 2020). Context from the whole study: Samples covering the acute and convalescent phases of COVID-19 were provided by collaborators in the United States, Italy and Spain. The prospective study material was composed of cDNA or gDNA derived from T cells, B-cell-depleted T cells, or PBMCs. Subjects who had been exposed to COVID-19, were actively infected with it, or had recovered from it provided the deeply sampled blood TCRbeta repertoires that made up the dataset. The repertoires were released in a freely available public database meant as a resource for research on the immune response to SARS-CoV-2. The samples were drawn from two sources: the first 160 participants of the ongoing ImmuneRACE study, and about 1,300 subjects contributed by 6 global collaborators. Sample metadata almost always included a de-identified subject ID, COVID-19 status, age in years and sex. Where available, HLA class I and class II types were taken from metadata supplied by the sample provider and were not determined by assay-based typing. Beyond this particular receptor, the publication reports: The quantity of clinical and demographic metadata differed by source and by participant and was supplied without curation.

The immunoSEQ Assay, a bias-controlled multiplex PCR, was used to amplify TCRbeta CDR3 regions from genomic DNA. The source study handled its data this way. The number of nucleated cells in each sample was estimated from the amplification of reference gene primers within the assay. To quantify the absolute abundance of each unique TCRbeta CDR3 rearrangement, sequence reads were collapsed and filtered. For each sample, productive Simpson clonality was calculated by taking the square root of Simpson's diversity index across productive rearrangements. Drawn from immuneACCESS, this table holds only the in-frame rearrangements with V and J called that TCRdb kept. Clones are partly lost; checked studies trace under half to an unresolved V gene and leave the rest unexplained. The D gene and trimming were derived from the DNA, and the V and J assignments and clone size from that table. The table for this sample lists about 230,000 clones; around 83% of them were counted only once. The ten largest make up 7.4% of the sample.

CDR1 and CDR2 are drawn from the germline V gene: SGHTA, FQGNSA. The CDR3 contains 13 residues, cysteine and phenylalanine counted. The read is trimmed to its CDR3 DNA, 39 bases read in frame from base 1. V loses 6 bases, J loses 5 bases, and the germline ends lie 13 bases apart. Note on this clone: Its antigen has not been determined. No base qualities exist here, and no much larger clone lies one base off it.

The collaborating institutions used their own protocols to collect whole blood in K2EDTA tubes. For TCRbeta analysis, collaborators shipped samples as frozen whole blood, isolated PBMCs, or DNA extracted from either of those sample types. This receptor was taken from a woman in her forties or fifties with acute or convalescent COVID-19. The specimen sequenced was peripheral blood. Recombination connected TRBV7-2 to TRBJ2-5; no D segment can be confidently identified. The CDR3 reads CASRQASGETQYF. The DNA reads as follows: TGTGCCAGCAGGCAAGCCTCCGGGGAGACCCAGTACTTC. Joined to the reference TRBV7-2 and TRBJ2-5 proteins, this CDR3 gives the full variable domain: GAGVSQSPSNKVTEKGKDVELRCDPISGHTALYWYRQSLGQGLEFLIYFQGNSAPDKSGLPSDRFSAERTGGSVSTLTIQRTQQEDSAVYLCASRQASGETQYFGPGTRLLVL.